These 21 T cell receptor beta chains were sequenced from one sample in a study of blood T cells in healthy people across ages. The use of a sample-barcoded 5' primer and a J-beta primer mix characterized a second PCR of roughly 6 to 12 cycles. MiXCR, run by TCRdb on the 5' RACE reads, gives a single entry per CDR3 protein. This table holds 1.6 million or so distinct CDR3 sequences, 34% found once. Sequenced: blood. The receptor set was obtained from a woman in her thirties in good health.

J is TRBJ2-1 and V is TRBV6-2 or TRBV6-3; possible D gene TRBD2, 7 bases. The CDR3 covers 16 residues. Germline V gene sequence: CDR1 MNHEY, CDR2 SVGEGT. Trimming shortened V by 5 bases and J by 12 bases, and 26 bases separated the two germline ends. The CDR3 DNA reads as TGTGCCAGCAGTCGGGGGGCTAAGAGTGGGTTGGATGGGCAGTTCTTC. This encodes CASSRGAKSGLDGQFF.

A note on this clonotype: A read error is possible here, since a much larger clone lies one base away. This rearrangement joins TRBV7-2 to TRBJ2-3; D is unresolved. Germline V gene data show CDR1 as SGHTA and CDR2 as FQGNSA. The CDR3 is 12 amino acids. CDR3 DNA sequence: TGTGCCAGCAACTTATCTAGGGATACGCAGTATTTT. It translates to CASNLSRDTQYF.

This clonotype has a handful of counts. The rearrangement uses TRBV27 and TRBJ2-7; D may be TRBD1 (5 bases). The length of the CDR3 is 13 residues. Per germline, CDR1 MNHEY and CDR2 SMNVEV (reference sequence). V was cut by 8 bases and J by 2 bases, with 13 bases left in between. The CDR3 sequence: CASSVRVAYEQYF. CDR3 coding DNA: TGTGCCAGCTCGGTCAGGGTTGCCTACGAGCAGTACTTC.

The CDR3 here is CSARAGTSNQPQHF. Written as DNA, the CDR3 is TGCAGTGCTAGAGCCGGGACTAGCAATCAGCCCCAGCATTTT. The rearrangement uses TRBV20-1 and TRBJ1-5; TRBD1 is a possible D gene (5 bases). CDR1 and CDR2 (germline): DFQATT, SNEGSKA (reference sequence). The CDR3 sequence is 14 residues long. The V end lost 1 base, the J end lost 0 bases, and 7 bases lay between the germline ends.

The rearrangement uses TRBV2 and TRBJ2-3; D is unresolved. V shed 6 bases and J shed 9 bases, with 16 bases lying between them. The germline V gene has CDR1 SNHLY and CDR2 FYNNEI. The CDR3 runs to 13 residues. The CDR3 reads CASSSILTVTQYF. In DNA form, the CDR3 reads TGTGCCAGCAGCTCCATACTGACCGTGACGCAGTATTTT.

This clonotype was found a few times. The junction departs from the called germline gene at one end, perhaps through a read error. The chain is built from TRBV7-3 and TRBJ2-2; no clear D. Germline loops: CDR1 SGHTA, CDR2 FQGTGA. The CDR3 is 14 amino acids. In nucleotides, the CDR3 is TGTGCCAGCAGCTTAGGTTGGAACACCGGAGAGCTGTTTTTT. Its protein product is CASSLGWNTGELFF.

With regard to this clonotype: One junction end does not reproduce the germline sequence, and a read error may be involved. The V call is TRBV28, the J call TRBJ2-6; D gene unclear. From germline, CDR1 is MDHEN and CDR2 SYDVKM. The CDR3 has 16 residues. The CDR3 is CASSLLGISGTNVLTF. CDR3 in DNA: TGTGCCAGCAGTTTACTGGGAATCTCTGGGACCAACGTCCTGACTTTC.

The V and J genes are TRBV11-3 and TRBJ2-2, with 8 bases matching TRBD2. Germline lookup yields CDR1 SGHNT and CDR2 YENEEA. CDR3 size: 15 residues. Trimming at V came to 5 bases and at J to 6 bases, leaving 8 bases not matched to a gene. CDR3 nucleotide sequence: TGTGCCAGCAGCCCGCGGGGGGAAGCAGCCGGGGAGCTGTTTTTT. Amino acids: CASSPRGEAAGELFF.

This clonotype was recorded a few times. The chain joins TRBV3-1 to TRBJ2-7; D gene uncertain. Germline CDR1 is LGHDT and CDR2 is YNNKEL (reference sequence). The CDR3 length is 15 residues. The V end lost 1 base, the J end lost 5 bases, and 15 bases lay between the germline ends. The CDR3 sequence is CASSQVFLQLNEQYF. CDR3 nucleotide sequence: TGTGCCAGCAGCCAAGTCTTCCTCCAGCTAAACGAGCAGTACTTC.

The chain uses TRBV4-2 and TRBJ2-5; D is uncertain. The germline gives CDR1 LGHNA, CDR2 YNFKEQ. The V and J ends lost 2 bases and 4 bases respectively, with 11 bases between them. This CDR3 is built from 14 residues. The DNA for the CDR3 is TGTGCCAGCAGCCAACTCTTCGGGTTAGAGACCCAGTACTTC. Translating it yields CASSQLFGLETQYF.

This clonotype was seen only a few times. CDR3 sequence: CSAPGLAFTDTQYF. Written as DNA, the CDR3 is TGCAGTGCCCCGGGACTAGCTTTCACAGATACGCAGTATTTT. V is TRBV20-1 and J is TRBJ2-3; 9 nucleotides align to TRBD2. Germline V gene data show CDR1 as DFQATT and CDR2 as SNEGSKA (reference sequence). The CDR3 sequence is 14 residues long. J lost 2 bases, V lost 6 bases, and 6 bases had no gene match.

This clonotype was seen just once. The CDR3 region has the DNA TGTGCCTGGAACGCGATATCGGTCGGACTAGCGGGAACCAATGAGCAGTTCTTC. Translated, it gives CAWNAISVGLAGTNEQFF. The V call is TRBV30, the J call TRBJ2-1; TRBD2 aligns across 12 bases. Per germline, CDR1 GTSNPN and CDR2 SVGIG (reference sequence). V dropped 4 bases and J dropped 6; count of bases not matched to a gene: 16. The CDR3 loop spans 18 amino acids.

This chain links TRBV6-6 with TRBJ1-2; no clear D. Trimming cost V 6 bases and J 6 bases, with 8 bases left between them. There are 11 residues in the CDR3. The germline V gene encodes CDR1 MNHNY and CDR2 SVGAGI (reference sequence). Written as DNA, the CDR3 is TGTGCCAGCAGAATTTACGATGGCTACACCTTC. As protein: CASRIYDGYTF.

J is TRBJ1-1 and V is TRBV20-1, with a tentative D call TRBD1 (6 bases). V was clipped by 1 base and J by 0 bases, with 18 bases between them. The CDR3 spans 17 residues. Germline CDR1 and CDR2: DFQATT and SNEGSKA (reference sequence). Written as DNA, the CDR3 is TGCAGTGCTAGAGTCGCGGGACACCAACCTATGAACACTGAAGCTTTCTTT. Protein product: CSARVAGHQPMNTEAFF.

The V gene is TRBV5-1, the J gene TRBJ2-7; D remains ambiguous. V lost 2 bases and J lost 3, with 18 bases in between. Per the germline V gene, CDR1 is SGHRS and CDR2 is YFSETQ. The CDR3 spans 16 residues. CDR3 coding DNA: TGCGCCAGCAGCTTACTGGTTAACTCCAACCTCTACGAGCAGTACTTC. This sequence encodes CASSLLVNSNLYEQYF.

This clonotype has just a few counts. The chain joins TRBV10-3 to TRBJ2-5; D may match TRBD1 or TRBD2 (6 bases each). CDR1 ENHRY and CDR2 SYGVKD come from the germline V gene. The CDR3 is 13 residues long. V lost 6 bases, J lost 2 bases, and 10 bases lay in between. CDR3: CAISQGTQETQYF. In DNA, the CDR3 is TGTGCCATCAGCCAGGGGACTCAAGAGACCCAGTACTTC.

The chain joins TRBV6-1 to TRBJ2-3, with 11 bases that match TRBD2. The CDR3 spans 16 residues. CDR1 and CDR2 (germline): MNHNS, SASEGT. Losses at the gene ends were 0 bases for V and 7 bases for J; bases not matched to a gene: 6. In DNA form, the CDR3 reads TGTGCCAGCAGTGAAGCTACTAGCGGGAGTGTAAATACGCAGTATTTT. Translation gives CASSEATSGSVNTQYF.

Points on this clonotype: The junction and the germline gene differ at one end; a read error may be behind it. The chain uses TRBV4-1 and TRBJ2-3; D not certain. Per germline, CDR1 MGHRA and CDR2 YSYEKL. This CDR3 comprises 18 residues. CDR3 protein: CVSSQDYLTVYSLDTQYF. CDR3 bases: TGCGTCAGCAGCCAAGATTATCTGACCGTTTACTCCTTAGATACGCAGTATTTT.

This clonotype was detected only a few times. The chain is built from TRBV7-9 and TRBJ2-3; 8 bases agree with TRBD2. The CDR3 covers 14 residues. The germline CDR1 and CDR2 sequences are SEHNR and FQNEAQ (reference sequence). With V trimmed by 2 bases and J by 13 bases, 11 bases remained unmatched. The CDR3 region is CASSLLLAVSEEYF. CDR3 DNA sequence: TGTGCCAGCAGCTTACTACTAGCGGTCTCTGAGGAGTATTTT.

This clonotype has a handful of counts. The chain employs TRBV6-5 and TRBJ2-7, with D hard to call. The CDR3 covers 14 residues. Trimming took 8 bases from V and 0 from J, leaving 14 bases between them. The germline V gene has CDR1 MNHEY and CDR2 SVGAGI. Here the CDR3 DNA reads TGTGCCAGCGGTAAGACACTGATCTCCTACGAGCAGTACTTC. It is translated as CASGKTLISYEQYF.

This chain uses TRBV24-1 with TRBJ2-3; D uncertain. Germline V gene data show CDR1 as KGHDR and CDR2 as SFDVKD. V was pared by 12 bases and J by 1 base, with 22 bases between. This CDR3 has 16 residues. DNA for the CDR3: TGTGCCTTCACCTCCGGGCCCACTTGGGGCACAGATACGCAGTATTTT. This sequence encodes CAFTSGPTWGTDTQYF.